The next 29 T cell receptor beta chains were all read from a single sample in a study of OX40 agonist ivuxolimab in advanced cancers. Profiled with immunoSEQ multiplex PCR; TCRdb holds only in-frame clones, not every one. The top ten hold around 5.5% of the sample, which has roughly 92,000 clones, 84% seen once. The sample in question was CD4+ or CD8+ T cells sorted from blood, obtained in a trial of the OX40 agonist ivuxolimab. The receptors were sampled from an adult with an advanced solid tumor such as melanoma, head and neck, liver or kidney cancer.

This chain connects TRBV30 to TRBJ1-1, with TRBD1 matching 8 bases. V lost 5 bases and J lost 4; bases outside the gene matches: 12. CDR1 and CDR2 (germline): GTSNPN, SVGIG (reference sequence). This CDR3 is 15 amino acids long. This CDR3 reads CAWATVRGLGTEAFF. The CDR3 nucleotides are TGTGCCTGGGCCACCGTCAGGGGGCTGGGCACTGAAGCTTTCTTT.

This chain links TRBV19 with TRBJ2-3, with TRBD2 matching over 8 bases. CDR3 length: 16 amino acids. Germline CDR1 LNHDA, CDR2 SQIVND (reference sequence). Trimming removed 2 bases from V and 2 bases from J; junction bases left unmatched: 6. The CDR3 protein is CASSINGGGFTDTQYF. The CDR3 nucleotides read TGTGCCAGTAGTATAAACGGCGGGGGGTTCACAGATACGCAGTATTTT.

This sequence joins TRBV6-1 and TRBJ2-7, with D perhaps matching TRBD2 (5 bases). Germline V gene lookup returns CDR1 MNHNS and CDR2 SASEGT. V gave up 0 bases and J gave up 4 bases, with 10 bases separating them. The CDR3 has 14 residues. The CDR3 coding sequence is TGTGCCAGCAGTGAAGCGCTTTGGGAGTACGAGCAGTACTTC. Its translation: CASSEALWEYEQYF.

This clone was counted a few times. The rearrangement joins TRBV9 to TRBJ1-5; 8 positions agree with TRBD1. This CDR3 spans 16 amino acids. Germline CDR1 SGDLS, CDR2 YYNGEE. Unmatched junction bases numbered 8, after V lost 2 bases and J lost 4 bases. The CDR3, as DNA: TGTGCCAGCAGCGTGACGGACAGGGACCGAAATCAGCCCCAGCATTTT. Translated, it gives CASSVTDRDRNQPQHF. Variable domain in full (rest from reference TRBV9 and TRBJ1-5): DSGVTQTPKHLITATGQRVTLRCSPRSGDLSVYWYQQSLDQGLQFLIQYYNGEERAKGNILERFSAQQFPDLHSELNLSSLELGDSALYFCASSVTDRDRNQPQHFGDGTRLSIL.

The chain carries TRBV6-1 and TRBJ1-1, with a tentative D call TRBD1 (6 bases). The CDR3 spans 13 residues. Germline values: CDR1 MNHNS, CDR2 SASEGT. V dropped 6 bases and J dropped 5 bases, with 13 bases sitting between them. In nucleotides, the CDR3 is TGTGCCAGCAGCACATTAGGGGGGACTGAAGCTTTCTTT. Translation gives CASSTLGGTEAFF.

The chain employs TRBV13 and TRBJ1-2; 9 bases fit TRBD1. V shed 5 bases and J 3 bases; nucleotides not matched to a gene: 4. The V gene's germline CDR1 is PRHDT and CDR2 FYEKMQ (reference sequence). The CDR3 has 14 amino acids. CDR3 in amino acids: CASSVRDRDYGYTF. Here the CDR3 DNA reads TGTGCCAGCAGCGTAAGGGACAGGGACTATGGCTACACCTTC. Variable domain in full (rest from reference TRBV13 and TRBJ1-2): AAGVIQSPRHLIKEKRETATLKCYPIPRHDTVYWYQQGPGQDPQFLISFYEKMQSDKGSIPDRFSAQQFSDYHSELNMSSLELGDSALYFCASSVRDRDYGYTFGSGTRLTVV.

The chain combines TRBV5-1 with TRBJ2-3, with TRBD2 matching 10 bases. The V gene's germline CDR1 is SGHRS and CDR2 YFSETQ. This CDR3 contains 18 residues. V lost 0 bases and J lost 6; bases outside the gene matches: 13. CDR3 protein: CASSLEAGASGRRDTQYF. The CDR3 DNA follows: TGCGCCAGCAGCTTGGAGGCGGGCGCTAGCGGGAGACGGGATACGCAGTATTTT.

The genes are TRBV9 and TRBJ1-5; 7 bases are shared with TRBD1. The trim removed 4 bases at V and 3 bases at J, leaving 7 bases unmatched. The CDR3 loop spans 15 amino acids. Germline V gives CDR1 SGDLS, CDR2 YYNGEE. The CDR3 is CASSHGDSSNQPQHF. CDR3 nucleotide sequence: TGTGCCAGCAGCCATGGGGACAGTTCCAATCAGCCCCAGCATTTT.

The DNA of the CDR3 is TGTGCCAGCAGCTCAGGGACTAGCGGGGCCACAGATACGCAGTATTTT. Its protein product is CASSSGTSGATDTQYF. V usage is TRBV7-3 and J usage is TRBJ2-3; 13 nucleotides match TRBD2. Germline trimming cut 4 bases from V and 2 bases from J; bases unmatched to any gene: 3. Germline V CDR1 and CDR2: SGHTA, FQGTGA. The CDR3 contains 16 residues. Together with reference TRBV7-3 and TRBJ2-3, the CDR3 gives the full variable domain: GAGVSQTPSNKVTEKGKYVELRCDPISGHTALYWYRQSLGQGPEFLIYFQGTGAADDSGLPNDRFFAVRPEGSVSTLKIQRTERGDSAVYLCASSSGTSGATDTQYFGPGTRLTVL.

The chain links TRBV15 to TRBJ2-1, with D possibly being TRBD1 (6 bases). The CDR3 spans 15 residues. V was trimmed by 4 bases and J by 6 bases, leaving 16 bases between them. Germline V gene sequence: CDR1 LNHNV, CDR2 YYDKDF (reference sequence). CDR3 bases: TGTGCCACCAGCATTCCCAGGGGTGGGGTCAATGAGCAGTTCTTC. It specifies CATSIPRGGVNEQFF.

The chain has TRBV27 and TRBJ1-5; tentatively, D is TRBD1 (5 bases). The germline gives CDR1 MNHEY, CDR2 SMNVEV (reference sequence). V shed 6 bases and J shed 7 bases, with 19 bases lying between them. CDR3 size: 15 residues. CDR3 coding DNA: TGTGCCAGCAGCACCGGGACCTTCGAACGGCAGCCCCAGCATTTT. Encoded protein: CASSTGTFERQPQHF.

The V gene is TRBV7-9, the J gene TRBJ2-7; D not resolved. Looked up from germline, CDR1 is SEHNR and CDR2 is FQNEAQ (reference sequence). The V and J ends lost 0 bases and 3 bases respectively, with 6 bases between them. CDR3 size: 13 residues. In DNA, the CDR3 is TGTGCCAGCAGCTTAGCGTCAAACTACGAGCAGTACTTC. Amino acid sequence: CASSLASNYEQYF. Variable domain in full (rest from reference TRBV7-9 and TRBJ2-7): DTGVSQNPRHKITKRGQNVTFRCDPISEHNRLYWYRQTLGQGPEFLTYFQNEAQLEKSRLLSDRFSAERPKGSFSTLEIQRTEQGDSAMYLCASSLASNYEQYFGPGTRLTVT.

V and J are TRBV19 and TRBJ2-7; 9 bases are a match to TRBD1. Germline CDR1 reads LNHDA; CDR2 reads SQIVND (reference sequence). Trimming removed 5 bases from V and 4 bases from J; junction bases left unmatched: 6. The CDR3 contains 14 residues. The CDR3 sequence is CASSVTGGGYEQYF. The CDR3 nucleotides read TGTGCCAGTAGTGTGACAGGGGGAGGTTACGAGCAGTACTTC.

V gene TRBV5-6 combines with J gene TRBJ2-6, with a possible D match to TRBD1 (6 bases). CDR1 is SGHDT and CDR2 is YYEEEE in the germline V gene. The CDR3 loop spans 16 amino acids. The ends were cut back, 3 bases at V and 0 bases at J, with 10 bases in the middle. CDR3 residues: CASSYRVTSGANVLTF. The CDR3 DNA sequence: TGTGCCAGCAGCTACAGGGTAACCTCTGGGGCCAACGTCCTGACTTTC.

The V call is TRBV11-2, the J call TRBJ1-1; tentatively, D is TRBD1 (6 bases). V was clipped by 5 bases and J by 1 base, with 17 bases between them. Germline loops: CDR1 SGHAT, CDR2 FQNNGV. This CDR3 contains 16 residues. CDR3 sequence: CASSPTGGARNTEAFF. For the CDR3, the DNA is TGTGCCAGCAGCCCCACCGGGGGGGCGCGGAACACTGAAGCTTTCTTT. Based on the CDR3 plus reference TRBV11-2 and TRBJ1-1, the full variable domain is EAGVAQSPRYKIIEKRQSVAFWCNPISGHATLYWYQQILGQGPKLLIQFQNNGVVDDSQLPKDRFSAERLKGVDSTLKIQPAKLEDSAVYLCASSPTGGARNTEAFFGQGTRLTVV.

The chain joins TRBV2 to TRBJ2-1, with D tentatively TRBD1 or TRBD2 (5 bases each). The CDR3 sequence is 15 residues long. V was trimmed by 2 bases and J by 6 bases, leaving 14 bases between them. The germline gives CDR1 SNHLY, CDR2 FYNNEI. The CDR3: CASSEWGSGRNEQFF. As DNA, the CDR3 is TGTGCCAGCAGTGAATGGGGGTCGGGCCGCAATGAGCAGTTCTTC.

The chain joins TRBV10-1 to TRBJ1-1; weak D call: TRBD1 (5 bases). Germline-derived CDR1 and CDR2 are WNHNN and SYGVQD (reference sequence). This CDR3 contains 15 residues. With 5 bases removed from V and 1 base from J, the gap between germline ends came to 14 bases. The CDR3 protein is CASSQWDDPNTEAFF. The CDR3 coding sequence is TGCGCCAGCAGTCAATGGGACGACCCGAACACTGAAGCTTTCTTT.

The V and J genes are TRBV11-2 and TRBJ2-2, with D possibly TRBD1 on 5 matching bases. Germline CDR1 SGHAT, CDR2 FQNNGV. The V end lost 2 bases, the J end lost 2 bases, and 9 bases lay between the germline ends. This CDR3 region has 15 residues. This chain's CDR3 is CASSLLRANTGELFF. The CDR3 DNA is TGTGCCAGCAGCTTACTCAGGGCTAACACCGGGGAGCTGTTTTTT. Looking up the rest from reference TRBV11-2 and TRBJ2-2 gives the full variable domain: EAGVAQSPRYKIIEKRQSVAFWCNPISGHATLYWYQQILGQGPKLLIQFQNNGVVDDSQLPKDRFSAERLKGVDSTLKIQPAKLEDSAVYLCASSLLRANTGELFFGEGSRLTVL.

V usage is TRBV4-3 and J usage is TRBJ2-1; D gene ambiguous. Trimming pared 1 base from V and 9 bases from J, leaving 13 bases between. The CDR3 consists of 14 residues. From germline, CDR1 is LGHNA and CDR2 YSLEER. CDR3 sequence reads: CASSQGYPTGEQFF. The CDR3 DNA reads TGCGCCAGCAGCCAAGGGTACCCCACCGGTGAGCAGTTCTTC.

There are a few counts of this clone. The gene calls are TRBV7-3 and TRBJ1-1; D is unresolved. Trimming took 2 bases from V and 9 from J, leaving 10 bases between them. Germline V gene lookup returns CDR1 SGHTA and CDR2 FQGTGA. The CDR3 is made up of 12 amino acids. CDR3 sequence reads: CASSLGGQKAFF. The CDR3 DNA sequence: TGTGCCAGCAGCTTAGGAGGGCAGAAAGCTTTCTTT.

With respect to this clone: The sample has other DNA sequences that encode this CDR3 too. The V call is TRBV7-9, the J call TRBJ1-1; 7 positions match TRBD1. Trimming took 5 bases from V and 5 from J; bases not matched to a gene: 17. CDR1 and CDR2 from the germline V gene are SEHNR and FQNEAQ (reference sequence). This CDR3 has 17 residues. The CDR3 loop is CASSRKTGTAGGTEAFF. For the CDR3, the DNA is TGTGCCAGCAGCAGGAAGACCGGGACAGCCGGGGGGACTGAAGCTTTCTTT.

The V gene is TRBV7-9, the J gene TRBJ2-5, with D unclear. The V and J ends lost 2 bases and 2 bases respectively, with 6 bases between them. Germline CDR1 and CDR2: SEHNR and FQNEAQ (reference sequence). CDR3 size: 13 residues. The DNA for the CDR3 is TGTGCCAGCAGCTTACTTCCGCAAGAGACCCAGTACTTC. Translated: CASSLLPQETQYF.

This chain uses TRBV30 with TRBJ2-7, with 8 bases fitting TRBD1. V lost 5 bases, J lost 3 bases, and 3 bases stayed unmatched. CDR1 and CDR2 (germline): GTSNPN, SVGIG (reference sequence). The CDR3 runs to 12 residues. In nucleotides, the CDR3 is TGTGCCTGGGGGGGACAGGACTACGAGCAGTACTTC. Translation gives CAWGGQDYEQYF.

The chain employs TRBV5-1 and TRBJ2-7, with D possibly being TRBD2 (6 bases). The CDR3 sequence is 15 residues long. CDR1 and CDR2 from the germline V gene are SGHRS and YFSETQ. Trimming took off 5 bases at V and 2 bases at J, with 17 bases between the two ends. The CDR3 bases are TGCGCCAGCAGTTCAGCCTCATCGGGAGCCTACGAGCAGTACTTC. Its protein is CASSSASSGAYEQYF.

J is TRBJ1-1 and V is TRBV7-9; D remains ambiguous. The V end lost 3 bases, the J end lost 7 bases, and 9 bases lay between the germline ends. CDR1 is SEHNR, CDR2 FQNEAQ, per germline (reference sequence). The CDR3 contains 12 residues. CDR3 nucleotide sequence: TGTGCCAGCAGCTTCCCGGCCGTTGAAGCTTTCTTT. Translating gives CASSFPAVEAFF.

The CDR3: CASKVAGMTDTQYF. CDR3 in DNA: TGTGCCAGCAAAGTAGCGGGAATGACAGATACGCAGTATTTT. V usage is TRBV7-2 and J usage is TRBJ2-3; 8 bases map to TRBD2. Germline values: CDR1 SGHTA, CDR2 FQGNSA. The V gene end was trimmed by 7 bases and the J gene end by 3 bases; junction bases not matched to a gene: 6. The CDR3 sequence is 14 residues long.

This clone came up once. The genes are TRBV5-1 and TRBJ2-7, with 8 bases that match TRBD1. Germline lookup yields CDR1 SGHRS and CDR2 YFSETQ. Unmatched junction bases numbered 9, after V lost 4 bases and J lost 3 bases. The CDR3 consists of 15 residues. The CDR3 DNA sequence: TGCGCCAGCAGCCCGGGACAGGCCCTCATCTACGAGCAGTACTTC. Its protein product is CASSPGQALIYEQYF.

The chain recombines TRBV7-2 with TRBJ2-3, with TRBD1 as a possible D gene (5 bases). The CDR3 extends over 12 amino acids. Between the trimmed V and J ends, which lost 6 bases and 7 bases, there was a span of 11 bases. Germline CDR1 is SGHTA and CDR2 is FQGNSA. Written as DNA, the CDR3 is TGTGCCAGCAGTCAGGGTTCGTATACGCAGTATTTT. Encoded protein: CASSQGSYTQYF.

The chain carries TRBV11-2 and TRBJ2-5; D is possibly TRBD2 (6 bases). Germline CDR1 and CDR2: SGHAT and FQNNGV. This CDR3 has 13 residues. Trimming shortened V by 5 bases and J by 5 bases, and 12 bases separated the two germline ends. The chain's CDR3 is CASSLPEGETQYF. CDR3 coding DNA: TGTGCCAGCAGCCTCCCGGAGGGTGAGACCCAGTACTTC.